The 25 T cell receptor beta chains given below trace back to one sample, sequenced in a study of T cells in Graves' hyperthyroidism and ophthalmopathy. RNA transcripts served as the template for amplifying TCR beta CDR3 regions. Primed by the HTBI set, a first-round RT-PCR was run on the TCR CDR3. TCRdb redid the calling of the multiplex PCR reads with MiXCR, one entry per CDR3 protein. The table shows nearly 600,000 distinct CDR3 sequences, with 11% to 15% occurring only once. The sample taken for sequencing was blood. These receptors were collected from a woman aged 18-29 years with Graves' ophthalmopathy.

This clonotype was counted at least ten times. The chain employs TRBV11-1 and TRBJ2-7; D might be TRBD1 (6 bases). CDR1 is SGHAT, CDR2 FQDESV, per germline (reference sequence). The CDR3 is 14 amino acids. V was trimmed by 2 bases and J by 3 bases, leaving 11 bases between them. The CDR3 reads CASSLHRAIYEQYF. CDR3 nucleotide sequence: TGTGCCAGCAGCTTACACAGGGCCATCTACGAGCAGTACTTC. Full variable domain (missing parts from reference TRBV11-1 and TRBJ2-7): EAEVAQSPRYKITEKSQAVAFWCDPISGHATLYWYRQILGQGPELLVQFQDESVVDDSQLPKDRFSAERLKGVDSTLKIQPAELGDSAMYLCASSLHRAIYEQYFGPGTRLTVT.

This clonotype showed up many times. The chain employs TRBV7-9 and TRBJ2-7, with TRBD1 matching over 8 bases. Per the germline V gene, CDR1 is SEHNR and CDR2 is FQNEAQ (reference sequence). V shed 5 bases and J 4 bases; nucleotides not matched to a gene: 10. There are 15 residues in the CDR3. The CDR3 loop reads CASSASGGNMYEQYF. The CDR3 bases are TGTGCCAGCAGCGCGTCAGGGGGCAATATGTACGAGCAGTACTTC.

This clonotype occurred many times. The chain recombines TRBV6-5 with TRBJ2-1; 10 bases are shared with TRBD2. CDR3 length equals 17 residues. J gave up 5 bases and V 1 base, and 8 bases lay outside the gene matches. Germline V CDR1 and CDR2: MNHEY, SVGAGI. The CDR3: CASSYWLTSGINNEQFF. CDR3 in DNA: TGTGCCAGCAGTTACTGGTTAACTAGCGGGATTAACAATGAGCAGTTCTTC.

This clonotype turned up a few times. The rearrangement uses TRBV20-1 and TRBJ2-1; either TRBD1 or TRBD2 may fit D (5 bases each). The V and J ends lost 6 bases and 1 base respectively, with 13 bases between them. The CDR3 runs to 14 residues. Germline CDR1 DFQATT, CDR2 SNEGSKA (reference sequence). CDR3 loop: CSAGDWGSYNEQFF. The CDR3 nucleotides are TGCAGTGCGGGTGACTGGGGGTCCTACAATGAGCAGTTCTTC.

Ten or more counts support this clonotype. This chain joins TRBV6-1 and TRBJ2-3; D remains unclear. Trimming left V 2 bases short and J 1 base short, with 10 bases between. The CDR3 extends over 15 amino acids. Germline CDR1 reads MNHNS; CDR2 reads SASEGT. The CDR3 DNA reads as TGTGCCAGCAGTGAACCACATATCGGCACAGATACGCAGTATTTT. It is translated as CASSEPHIGTDTQYF.

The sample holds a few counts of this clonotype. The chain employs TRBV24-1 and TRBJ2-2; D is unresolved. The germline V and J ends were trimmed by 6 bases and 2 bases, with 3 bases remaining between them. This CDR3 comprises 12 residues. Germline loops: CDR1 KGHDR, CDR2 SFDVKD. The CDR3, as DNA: TGTGCCACCAGTTCTAACACCGGGGAGCTGTTTTTT. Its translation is CATSSNTGELFF.

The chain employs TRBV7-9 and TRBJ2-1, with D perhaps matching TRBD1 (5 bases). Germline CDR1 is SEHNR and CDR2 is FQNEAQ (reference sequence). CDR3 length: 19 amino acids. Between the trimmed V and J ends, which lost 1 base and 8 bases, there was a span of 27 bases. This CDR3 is CASSLVFLRTYPGYDEQFF. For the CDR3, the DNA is TGTGCCAGCAGCTTAGTCTTTTTAAGGACATACCCGGGTTATGATGAGCAGTTCTTC.

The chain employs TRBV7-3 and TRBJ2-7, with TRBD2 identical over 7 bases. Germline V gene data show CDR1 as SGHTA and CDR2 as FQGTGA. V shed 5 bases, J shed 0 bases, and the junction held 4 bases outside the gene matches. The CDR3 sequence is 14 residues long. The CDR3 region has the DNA TGTGCCAGCAGCGCCATAGCGGGCTCCTACGAGCAGTACTTC. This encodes CASSAIAGSYEQYF.

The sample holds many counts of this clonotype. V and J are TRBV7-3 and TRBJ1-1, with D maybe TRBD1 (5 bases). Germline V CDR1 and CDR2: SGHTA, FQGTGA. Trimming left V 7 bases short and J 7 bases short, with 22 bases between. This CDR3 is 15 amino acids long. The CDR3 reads CASMTPGLPEGEAFF. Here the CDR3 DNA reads TGTGCCAGCATGACCCCGGGACTTCCAGAGGGTGAAGCTTTCTTT.

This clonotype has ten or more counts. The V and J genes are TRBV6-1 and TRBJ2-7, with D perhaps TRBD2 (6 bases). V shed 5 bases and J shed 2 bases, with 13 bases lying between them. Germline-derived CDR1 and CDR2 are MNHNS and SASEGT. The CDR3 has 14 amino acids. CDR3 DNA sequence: TGTGCCAGCAGTTCCTTAAGACTAGCCTACGAGCAGTACTTC. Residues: CASSSLRLAYEQYF.

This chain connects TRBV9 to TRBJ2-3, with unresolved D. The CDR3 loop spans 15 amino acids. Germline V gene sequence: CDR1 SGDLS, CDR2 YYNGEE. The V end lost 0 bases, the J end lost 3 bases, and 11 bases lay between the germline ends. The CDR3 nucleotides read TGTGCCAGCAGCGTAGCCGGCCTCCAGACAGATACGCAGTATTTT. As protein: CASSVAGLQTDTQYF.

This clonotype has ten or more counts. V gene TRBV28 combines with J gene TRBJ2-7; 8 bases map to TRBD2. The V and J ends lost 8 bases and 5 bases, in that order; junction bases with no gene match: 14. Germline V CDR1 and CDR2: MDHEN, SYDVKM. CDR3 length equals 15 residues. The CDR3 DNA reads TGTGCCAGCCCGCCGGAGAGCGGGAGACAAGACGAGCAGTACTTC. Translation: CASPPESGRQDEQYF.

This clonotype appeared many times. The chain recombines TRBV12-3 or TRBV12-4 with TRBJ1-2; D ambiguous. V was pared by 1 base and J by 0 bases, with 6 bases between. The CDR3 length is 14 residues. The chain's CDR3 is CASSLDRPNYGYTF. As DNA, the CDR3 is TGTGCCAGCAGTTTAGACCGTCCTAACTATGGCTACACCTTC.

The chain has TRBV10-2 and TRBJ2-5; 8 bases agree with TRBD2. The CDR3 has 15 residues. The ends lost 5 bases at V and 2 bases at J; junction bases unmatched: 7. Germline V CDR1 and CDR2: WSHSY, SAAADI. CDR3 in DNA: TGCGCCAGCAGTCACACGACTAGCGTACAAGAGACCCAGTACTTC. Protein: CASSHTTSVQETQYF.

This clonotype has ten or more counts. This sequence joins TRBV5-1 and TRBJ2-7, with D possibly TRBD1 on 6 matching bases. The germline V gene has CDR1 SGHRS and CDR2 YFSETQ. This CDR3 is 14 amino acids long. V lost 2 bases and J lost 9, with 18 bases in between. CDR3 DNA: TGCGCCAGCAGCTTAGACCCGGACAGCGAGAGGCAGTACTTC. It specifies CASSLDPDSERQYF. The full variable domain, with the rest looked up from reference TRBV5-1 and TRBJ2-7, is KAGVTQTPRYLIKTRGQQVTLSCSPISGHRSVSWYQQTPGQGLQFLFEYFSETQRNKGNFPGRFSGRQFSNSRSEMNVSTLELGDSALYLCASSLDPDSERQYFGPGTRLTVT.

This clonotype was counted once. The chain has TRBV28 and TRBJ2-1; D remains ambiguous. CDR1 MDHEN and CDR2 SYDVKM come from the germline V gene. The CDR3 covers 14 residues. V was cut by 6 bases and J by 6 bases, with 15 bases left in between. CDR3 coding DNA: TGTGCCAGCAGCTATAACCCGGTAGGCAATGAGCAGTTCTTC. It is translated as CASSYNPVGNEQFF.

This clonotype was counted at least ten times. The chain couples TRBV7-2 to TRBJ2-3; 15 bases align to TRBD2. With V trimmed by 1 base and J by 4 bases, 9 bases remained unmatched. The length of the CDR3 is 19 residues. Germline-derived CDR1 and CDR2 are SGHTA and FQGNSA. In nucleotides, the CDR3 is TGTGCCAGCAGCTTAGATCCCCGGACTAGCGGGAGGGCTGCAGATACGCAGTATTTT. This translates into CASSLDPRTSGRAADTQYF.

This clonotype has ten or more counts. The CDR3 is CASSPGQGYSYEQYF. CDR3 coding DNA: TGTGCCAGCAGCCCCGGACAGGGCTACTCCTACGAGCAGTACTTC. This chain joins TRBV7-2 and TRBJ2-7; TRBD1 agrees at 8 bases. Looked up from germline, CDR1 is SGHTA and CDR2 is FQGNSA. There are 15 residues in the CDR3. V lost 5 bases and J lost 0; bases outside the gene matches: 6.

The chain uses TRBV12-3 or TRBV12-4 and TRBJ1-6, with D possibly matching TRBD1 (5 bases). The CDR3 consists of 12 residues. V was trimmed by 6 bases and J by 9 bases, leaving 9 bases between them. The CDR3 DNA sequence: TGTGCCAGCAGCTGGGACGTTTCACCCCTCCACTTT. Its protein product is CASSWDVSPLHF.

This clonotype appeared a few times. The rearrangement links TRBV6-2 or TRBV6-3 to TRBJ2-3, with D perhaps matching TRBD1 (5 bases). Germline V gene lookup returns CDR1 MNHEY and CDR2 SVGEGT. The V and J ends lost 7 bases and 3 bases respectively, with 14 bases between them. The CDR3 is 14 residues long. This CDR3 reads CASTLRQGTDTQYF. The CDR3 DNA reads TGTGCCAGCACACTAAGGCAGGGAACAGATACGCAGTATTTT.

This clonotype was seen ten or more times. CDR3 amino acids: CASSLPGRGYEQYF. CDR3 bases: TGTGCCAGCAGTCTTCCGGGCCGTGGGTACGAGCAGTACTTC. This chain uses TRBV6-1 with TRBJ2-7; D uncertain. V was shortened by 5 bases and J by 4 bases, with 15 bases between the two germline ends. This CDR3 is built from 14 residues. CDR1 is MNHNS, CDR2 SASEGT, per germline.

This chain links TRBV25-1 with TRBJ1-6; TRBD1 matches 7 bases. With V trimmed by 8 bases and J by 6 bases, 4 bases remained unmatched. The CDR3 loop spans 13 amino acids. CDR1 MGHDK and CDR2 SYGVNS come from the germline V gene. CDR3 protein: CASRGTANSPLHF. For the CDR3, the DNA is TGTGCCAGCCGCGGGACAGCTAATTCACCCCTCCACTTT.

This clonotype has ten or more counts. The CDR3 loop reads CASSVTSGDNEQFF. CDR3 nucleotide sequence: TGTGCCAGCAGCGTGACTAGCGGAGACAATGAGCAGTTCTTC. The chain joins TRBV27 to TRBJ2-1; the match to TRBD2 covers 9 bases. CDR1 and CDR2 (germline): MNHEY, SMNVEV (reference sequence). The CDR3 loop spans 14 amino acids. The V and J ends lost 6 bases and 5 bases, in that order; junction bases with no gene match: 5.

CDR3 loop: CASSLEQGRNQPQHF. The CDR3 region has the DNA TGTGCCAGCAGCTTGGAACAGGGGCGCAATCAGCCCCAGCATTTT. V usage is TRBV12-3 or TRBV12-4 and J usage is TRBJ1-5; TRBD1 matches 7 bases. The CDR3 consists of 15 residues. V dropped 6 bases and J dropped 2; count of bases not matched to a gene: 7.

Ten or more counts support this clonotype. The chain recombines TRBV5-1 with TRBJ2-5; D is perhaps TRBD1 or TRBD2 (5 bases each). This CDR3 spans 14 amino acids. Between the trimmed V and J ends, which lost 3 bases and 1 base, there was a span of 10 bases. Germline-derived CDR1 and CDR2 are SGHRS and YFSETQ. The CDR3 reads CASSSGHLQETQYF. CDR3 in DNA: TGCGCCAGCAGCTCGGGGCACCTCCAAGAGACCCAGTACTTC. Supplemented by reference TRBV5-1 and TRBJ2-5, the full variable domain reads KAGVTQTPRYLIKTRGQQVTLSCSPISGHRSVSWYQQTPGQGLQFLFEYFSETQRNKGNFPGRFSGRQFSNSRSEMNVSTLELGDSALYLCASSSGHLQETQYFGPGTRLLVL.